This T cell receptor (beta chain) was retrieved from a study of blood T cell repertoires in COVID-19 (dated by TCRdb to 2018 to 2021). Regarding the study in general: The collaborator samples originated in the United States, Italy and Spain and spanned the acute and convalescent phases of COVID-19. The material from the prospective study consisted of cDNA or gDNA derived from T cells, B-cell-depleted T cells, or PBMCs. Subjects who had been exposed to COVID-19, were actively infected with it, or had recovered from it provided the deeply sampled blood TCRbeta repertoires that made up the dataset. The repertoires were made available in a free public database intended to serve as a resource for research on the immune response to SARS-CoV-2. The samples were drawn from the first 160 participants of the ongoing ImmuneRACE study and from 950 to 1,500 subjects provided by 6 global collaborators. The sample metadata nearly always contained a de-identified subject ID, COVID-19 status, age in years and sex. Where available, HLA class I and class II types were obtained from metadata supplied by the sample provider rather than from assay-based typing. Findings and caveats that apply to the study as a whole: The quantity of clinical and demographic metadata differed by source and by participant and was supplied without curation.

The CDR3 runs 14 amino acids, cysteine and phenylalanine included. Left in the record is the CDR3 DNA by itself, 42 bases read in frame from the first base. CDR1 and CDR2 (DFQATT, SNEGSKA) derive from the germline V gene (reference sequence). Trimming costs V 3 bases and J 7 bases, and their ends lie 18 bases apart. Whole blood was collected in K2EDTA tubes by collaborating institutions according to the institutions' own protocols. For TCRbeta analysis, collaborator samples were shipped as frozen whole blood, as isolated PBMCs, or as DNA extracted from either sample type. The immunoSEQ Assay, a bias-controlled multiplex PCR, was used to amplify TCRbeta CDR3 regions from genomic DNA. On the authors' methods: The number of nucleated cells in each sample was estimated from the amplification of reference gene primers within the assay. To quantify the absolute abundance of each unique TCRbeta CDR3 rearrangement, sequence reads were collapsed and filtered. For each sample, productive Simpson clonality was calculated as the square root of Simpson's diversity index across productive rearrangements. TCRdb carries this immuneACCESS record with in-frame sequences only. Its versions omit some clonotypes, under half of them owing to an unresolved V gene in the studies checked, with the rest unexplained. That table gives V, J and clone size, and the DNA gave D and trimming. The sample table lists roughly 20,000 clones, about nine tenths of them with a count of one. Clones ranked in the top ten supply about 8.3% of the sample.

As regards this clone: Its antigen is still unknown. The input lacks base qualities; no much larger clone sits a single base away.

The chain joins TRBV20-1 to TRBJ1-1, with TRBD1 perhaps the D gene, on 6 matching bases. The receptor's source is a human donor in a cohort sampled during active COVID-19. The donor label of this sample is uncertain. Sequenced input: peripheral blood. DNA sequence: TGCAGTGCTAGTGGGGCGCCAGGGGCCTATGAAGCTTTCTTT. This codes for CSASGAPGAYEAFF.